This T cell receptor (beta chain) was observed in a study of T cells in Graves' hyperthyroidism and ophthalmopathy. V shed 6 bases, J shed 7 bases, and the junction held 6 bases outside the gene matches. Germline V gene sequence: CDR1 SQVTM, CDR2 ANQGSEA. The CDR3 is made up of 11 amino acids. Amplification yielded TCR beta CDR3 regions, with RNA transcripts as the source. The HTBI primer set drove a first-round RT-PCR of the TCR CDR3. TCRdb re-called the multiplex PCR reads through MiXCR, storing one row per CDR3 protein. The sample consists of approximately 560,000 distinct CDR3 sequences, roughly 46% of them appearing once.

This TCR was sampled from a woman aged 18-35 years with Graves' hyperthyroidism. V and J are TRBV29-1 and TRBJ2-7; TRBD1 matches at 7 bases. Sequenced material: peripheral blood or thyroid tissue (not recorded which). CDR3 bases: TGCAGCGTAAAAACAGGGGATGAGCAGTACTTC. As protein: CSVKTGDEQYF.